Reported below is one TCR beta chain. This clonotype occurred a few times. No cognate antigen has been identified for it. No base quality information exists; no much larger clone differs at one position. CDR1 and CDR2, per the germline V gene, are SGHTA and FQGNSA. There are 14 amino acids in the CDR3, from cysteine to phenylalanine inclusive. Kept here is only the CDR3 DNA, which spans 42 bases and is read in frame from base 1. Germline trimming amounts to 4 bases on V and 3 bases on J, with 6 as the count of junction bases outside the gene matches. Libraries came from PCR. The sample was run on an Illumina HiSeq 2500. To normalize quantification of the TCRbeta repertoire, the TCR libraries were built with molecular barcoding that relied on unique molecular identifiers. Using fastp trimming at Q25 and MiXCR clonotype assembly, TCRdb reanalyzed the public sequencing data and kept in-frame beta chains. Each entry is one CDR3 protein sequence, shown with its most common DNA and genes. This sample comprises about 610,000 distinct CDR3 sequences, 10% to 13% of them detected only once. Less than 4.5% of the sample goes to the ten largest clones.

This specimen comes from a study of T-cell reconstitution after alpha-beta-depleted transplantation in children listed by TCRdb under 2016. Turning to the overall study: Using TCR repertoire profiling, the study quantitatively followed how T-cell immune reconstitution unfolded in children after TCRalphabeta/CD19-depleted allogeneic hematopoietic cell transplantation.

The starting material was PBMCs from the stem cell graft donor, obtained from the stem cell graft. The TCR originated in a human donor who donated a stem cell graft to a child with acute myeloid leukemia. The chain links TRBV7-2 with TRBJ2-7, and 7 junction bases match TRBD2. The CDR3 protein is CASSSQRGYYEQYF. The bases are TGTGCCAGCAGCTCCCAGCGGGGCTACTACGAGCAGTACTTC.